This entry features one TCR beta chain sequence. Cohort placement rested on clinical history that participants reported themselves. Assay: immunoSEQ multiplex PCR; the TCRdb copy retains only in-frame clones and omits some. The sample consists of 200,000 to 250,000 clones, around 82% of them appearing once. This sample was taken from a study of blood T cell repertoires in COVID-19. V was pared by 3 bases and J by 4 bases, with 15 bases between. In germline, CDR1 is MNHEY, CDR2 SVGEGT. This CDR3 comprises 15 residues. This receptor was identified in a woman aged 45 to 65 who had been exposed to COVID-19. The sequenced sample was PBMCs or T cells enriched from blood (not recorded which). The genes are TRBV6-2 or TRBV6-3 and TRBJ1-1; D is uncertain. The CDR3 DNA reads TGTGCCAGCAGTTATGCCCGGGGTGGCGGCACTGAAGCTTTCTTT. The encoded protein is CASSYARGGGTEAFF.